A single sample is the source of the 16 T cell receptor beta chains below, sequenced in a study of blood T cell repertoires in COVID-19. Sequenced by immunoSEQ multiplex PCR; TCRdb stores in-frame clones only, minus some. The sample yields around 270,000 clones, approximately 88% seen once. The sample comprised PBMCs or T cells enriched from blood (not recorded which). The receptors here all came from a woman aged 40-49 years who had been exposed to COVID-19.

The rearrangement joins TRBV9 to TRBJ1-3; a possible D gene is TRBD1 (5 bases). The CDR3 runs to 15 residues. Trimming left V 1 base short and J 3 bases short, with 11 bases between. CDR1 is SGDLS and CDR2 is YYNGEE in the germline V gene. The CDR3, as DNA: TGTGCCAGCAGCGTAAGGGGCGCCGTTGGAAACACCATATATTTT. It yields the protein CASSVRGAVGNTIYF.

This chain links TRBV13 with TRBJ1-1; D remains unclear. CDR3 length: 12 amino acids. V lost 5 bases and J lost 4, with 8 bases in between. Germline lookup yields CDR1 PRHDT and CDR2 FYEKMQ (reference sequence). CDR3: CASSHSFTEAFF. CDR3 in DNA: TGTGCCAGCAGCCACAGCTTCACTGAAGCTTTCTTT.

The rearrangement links TRBV27 to TRBJ2-1, with TRBD2 matching over 10 bases. After removal of 0 bases from V and 5 bases from J, the junction contained 4 bases not matched to a gene. Germline assignment: CDR1 MNHEY and CDR2 SMNVEV (reference sequence). The CDR3 extends over 16 amino acids. The chain's CDR3 is CASSLSGLAEDNEQFF. Here the CDR3 DNA reads TGTGCCAGCAGTTTATCCGGACTAGCGGAGGACAATGAGCAGTTCTTC.

The chain has TRBV3-1 (or the pseudogene TRBV3-2) and TRBJ2-5; TRBD1 matches 9 bases. V dropped 1 base and J dropped 5; count of bases not matched to a gene: 8. The CDR3 runs 16 residues. Germline V gene sequence: CDR1 LGHDT, CDR2 YNNKEL (reference sequence). The CDR3 region is CASSQGGTGFMETQYF. DNA for the CDR3: TGTGCCAGCAGCCAAGGGGGGACAGGGTTTATGGAGACCCAGTACTTC.

This chain links TRBV7-2 with TRBJ2-3, with 9 bases aligning to TRBD2. V shed 8 bases, J shed 4 bases, and the junction held 7 bases outside the gene matches. Per the germline V gene, CDR1 is SGHTA and CDR2 is FQGNSA. There are 14 residues in the CDR3. The CDR3 DNA follows: TGTGCCAGCTCGCGGGGACTAGCCGCAGATACGCAGTATTTT. Its translation: CASSRGLAADTQYF.

The chain is built from TRBV6-2 or TRBV6-3 and TRBJ1-5, with a tentative D call TRBD1 (6 bases). The V gene's germline CDR1 is MNHEY and CDR2 SVGEGT. This CDR3 is built from 15 residues. V dropped 0 bases and J dropped 6 bases, with 12 bases sitting between them. The CDR3 sequence: CASSYSLGAGQPQHF. The CDR3 DNA reads TGTGCCAGCAGTTACTCGCTGGGGGCCGGTCAGCCCCAGCATTTT.

This chain links TRBV6-5 with TRBJ2-3, with TRBD1 as a possible D gene (6 bases). With 0 bases removed from V and 4 bases from J, the gap between germline ends came to 11 bases. Germline CDR1 is MNHEY and CDR2 is SVGAGI. There are 15 residues in the CDR3. CDR3 region: CASSYSGSGADTQYF. The CDR3 nucleotides read TGTGCCAGCAGTTACTCCGGTTCAGGGGCAGATACGCAGTATTTT.

This chain uses TRBV18 with TRBJ2-1, with 12 bases aligning to TRBD1. Germline CDR1 and CDR2: KGHSH and LQKENI. CDR3 length: 17 amino acids. V was pared by 6 bases and J by 9 bases, with 15 bases of the junction left unmatched. The CDR3 DNA follows: TGTGCCAGCTCCTTTGTTTCCGGGACAGGGGGCAAGGGTGAGCAGTTCTTC. It yields the protein CASSFVSGTGGKGEQFF.

The V call is TRBV7-9, the J call TRBJ2-1, with TRBD1 matching 8 bases. CDR3 length: 16 residues. V trimming: 2 bases; J trimming: 3 bases; junction bases outside the gene matches: 6. The germline V gene has CDR1 SEHNR and CDR2 FQNEAQ (reference sequence). Here the CDR3 reads CASSLLGDRNYNEQFF. CDR3 DNA sequence: TGTGCCAGCAGCTTACTTGGGGACAGGAACTACAATGAGCAGTTCTTC.

The chain combines TRBV14 with TRBJ2-3; 8 bases are shared with TRBD1. The trim removed 4 bases at V and 0 bases at J, leaving 6 bases unmatched. The CDR3 has 16 amino acids. The germline CDR1 and CDR2 sequences are SGHDN and FVKESK. The CDR3 DNA reads TGTGCCAGCAGCCTTAGGACAGGGTTTAGCACAGATACGCAGTATTTT. This translates into CASSLRTGFSTDTQYF.

This chain joins TRBV6-2 or TRBV6-3 and TRBJ1-1; D is undetermined. CDR3 length equals 14 residues. Trimming took off 3 bases at V and 1 base at J, with 9 bases between the two ends. Germline assignment: CDR1 MNHEY and CDR2 SVGEGT. The CDR3 DNA sequence: TGTGCCAGCAGTTATTGGCAGGCGAACACTGAAGCTTTCTTT. Translation gives CASSYWQANTEAFF.

The rearrangement uses TRBV28 and TRBJ2-3; TRBD2 matches 8 bases. The CDR3 is 15 amino acids. The junction had 11 bases not matched to a gene; V was cut back by 6 bases and J by 6 bases. Germline CDR1 and CDR2: MDHEN and SYDVKM. This CDR3 reads CASSDSGNAGDTQYF. CDR3 sequence (DNA): TGTGCCAGCAGCGATAGCGGGAACGCAGGGGATACGCAGTATTTT. Full variable domain (outside the CDR3, taken from reference TRBV28 and TRBJ2-3): DVKVTQSSRYLVKRTGEKVFLECVQDMDHENMFWYRQDPGLGLRLIYFSYDVKMKEKGDIPEGYSVSREKKERFSLILESASTNQTSMYLCASSDSGNAGDTQYFGPGTRLTVL.

The gene calls are TRBV6-2 or TRBV6-3 and TRBJ1-2; D not certain. CDR3 length equals 13 residues. V lost 5 bases to trimming and J lost 7 bases, with 14 bases between them. Germline V lookup: CDR1 MNHEY, CDR2 SVGEGT. The CDR3 nucleotides read TGTGCCAGCAGTCCCCCGGGGAAAGGTGGCTACACCTTC. As protein: CASSPPGKGGYTF.

This clone has just one count. The rearrangement links TRBV3-1 (or the pseudogene TRBV3-2) to TRBJ1-2, with D possibly matching TRBD1 (5 bases). Trimming took off 0 bases at V and 0 bases at J, with 11 bases between the two ends. Germline V gene lookup returns CDR1 LGHDT and CDR2 YNNKEL (reference sequence). The CDR3 is 16 residues long. CDR3 sequence: CASSQDRQLTNYGYTF. The DNA of the CDR3 is TGTGCCAGCAGCCAAGATCGACAGTTAACTAACTATGGCTACACCTTC.

The rearrangement uses TRBV25-1 and TRBJ2-1; D is uncertain. This CDR3 is built from 14 residues. V was pared by 3 bases and J by 9 bases, with 15 bases between. CDR1 and CDR2 from the germline V gene are MGHDK and SYGVNS. The CDR3 sequence: CASSDPFVHTEQFF. CDR3 nucleotide sequence: TGTGCCAGCAGTGATCCATTTGTACATACTGAGCAGTTCTTC.

The genes are TRBV5-1 and TRBJ1-3; 10 bases line up with TRBD1. After removal of 0 bases from V and 4 bases from J, the junction contained 7 bases not matched to a gene. CDR1 and CDR2 (germline): SGHRS, YFSETQ. CDR3 length: 17 amino acids. CDR3 sequence reads: CASSLAPGTGVGNTIYF. The CDR3 nucleotides read TGCGCCAGCAGCTTGGCACCCGGGACAGGGGTCGGAAACACCATATATTTT. The complete variable domain, with remaining parts taken from reference TRBV5-1 and TRBJ1-3, reads KAGVTQTPRYLIKTRGQQVTLSCSPISGHRSVSWYQQTPGQGLQFLFEYFSETQRNKGNFPGRFSGRQFSNSRSEMNVSTLELGDSALYLCASSLAPGTGVGNTIYFGEGSWLTVV.